Sequencing of this TCR beta chain was carried out in a study of blood T cell repertoires in COVID-19. Profiled with immunoSEQ multiplex PCR; TCRdb holds only in-frame clones, not every one. The data contain about 130,000 clones, around nine tenths of them seen just once; the ten biggest clones take up around 2.9%. The sample was peripheral blood. The TCR sequence derives from a man between 60 and 70 years old with active or convalescent COVID-19.

CDR3 loop: CASSFAGQENIYGYTF. CDR3 bases: TGTGCCAGCAGTTTCGCAGGACAGGAGAATATCTATGGCTACACCTTC. This rearrangement joins TRBV27 to TRBJ1-2; TRBD1 matches 7 bases. The CDR3 consists of 16 residues. The germline gives CDR1 MNHEY, CDR2 SMNVEV (reference sequence). V was clipped by 3 bases and J by 4 bases; unmatched bases: 11.